Listed below are T cell receptor beta chains from one sample, sequenced in a study of T cell responses to AZD1222 COVID-19 vaccine. This table comes from immunoSEQ multiplex PCR, and its TCRdb copy is limited to in-frame clones, with some not included. The data show 120,000 or so clones, with approximately 87% seen just once and more than 9% held by the top ten. The specimen was peripheral blood, collected on day 0 of AZD1222 vaccination. These receptors were taken from an adult in good health. CDR3s include the opening cysteine and the closing phenylalanine or tryptophan. D genes are given only for firm matches. Size values are once, few and many counts, or a class for expanded clones, and some rows have none.

TRBV11-2	TRBJ1-4	NA	NA	CASSFSRGEKLFF	TGTGCCAGCAGCTTTAGCAGGGGCGAAAAACTGTTTTTT
TRBV5-1	TRBJ2-1	TRBD2	NA	CASSLRTSGASSYNEQFF	TGCGCCAGCAGCTTGAGGACTAGCGGAGCGAGCTCCTACAATGAGCAGTTCTTC
TRBV12-3/TRBV12-4	TRBJ2-3	NA	NA	CASSLGPHTQYF	TGTGCCAGCAGTTTGGGACCACATACGCAGTATTTT
TRBV6-5	TRBJ1-1	NA	NA	CATRWDGVNTEAFF	TGTGCCACCAGATGGGACGGGGTGAACACTGAAGCTTTCTTT
TRBV10-2	TRBJ2-7	TRBD2	NA	CASSETSGPYEQYF	TGCGCCAGCAGTGAGACTAGCGGACCCTACGAGCAGTACTTC
TRBV19	TRBJ2-7	TRBD1	NA	CASRATGTGYYEQYF	TGTGCCAGTAGGGCGACAGGGACCGGATACTACGAGCAGTACTTC
TRBV2	TRBJ1-5	TRBD1	NA	CASRLGQVGEPQHF	TGTGCCAGCAGGTTAGGACAGGTCGGTGAGCCCCAGCATTTT
TRBV13	TRBJ1-4	NA	NA	CASSSGPWVTNEKLFF	TGTGCCAGCAGCTCGGGCCCTTGGGTAACTAATGAAAAACTGTTTTTT
TRBV5-4	TRBJ1-1	TRBD1	NA	CASSLGQGLTEAFF	TGTGCCAGCAGCTTGGGACAGGGGCTCACTGAAGCTTTCTTT
TRBV7-9	TRBJ2-5	TRBD2	NA	CASSFQRGLETQYF	TGTGCCAGCAGCTTCCAGCGGGGGTTAGAGACCCAGTACTTC
TRBV29-1	TRBJ1-1	TRBD1	once	CSVRTGTGYSEAFF	TGCAGCGTGAGGACCGGGACAGGGTATTCTGAAGCTTTCTTT
TRBV9	TRBJ1-2	TRBD1	NA	CASSVGDRLPAGYTF	TGTGCCAGCAGCGTAGGGGACAGACTGCCCGCTGGCTACACCTTC
TRBV5-1	TRBJ1-6	NA	NA	CASSMGDVPNSPLHF	TGCGCCAGCAGCATGGGGGACGTTCCTAATTCACCCCTCCACTTT
TRBV4-1	TRBJ1-1	TRBD1	NA	CASSHGQGMNTEAFF	TGCGCCAGCAGCCACGGACAGGGGATGAACACTGAAGCTTTCTTT
TRBV10-2	TRBJ2-7	TRBD1	NA	CASSESTLTGGYEQYF	TGCGCCAGCAGTGAGTCGACCTTAACAGGGGGGTACGAGCAGTACTTC
TRBV5-1	TRBJ2-7	NA	NA	CASSHHRDTYEQYF	TGCGCCAGCAGCCATCACCGGGACACCTACGAGCAGTACTTC
TRBV27	TRBJ1-5	TRBD1	once	CASSWTGGGQPQHF	TGTGCCAGCAGTTGGACAGGGGGAGGTCAGCCCCAGCATTTT
TRBV7-2	TRBJ2-1	NA	NA	CASSLAGPPVSEQFF	TGTGCCAGCAGCTTAGCGGGGCCGCCCGTTTCAGAGCAGTTCTTC
TRBV10-2	TRBJ1-6	NA	NA	CASSQKQGRNSPLHF	TGCGCCAGCAGCCAAAAACAGGGACGAAATTCACCCCTCCACTTT
TRBV7-9	TRBJ2-7	NA	NA	CASSFRGKYEQYF	TGTGCCAGCAGCTTTAGGGGTAAATACGAGCAGTACTTC
TRBV6-5	TRBJ1-5	TRBD1	NA	CASSYDRGSWPQHF	TGTGCCAGCAGTTACGACAGGGGCTCGTGGCCCCAGCATTTT
TRBV19	TRBJ2-7	NA	NA	CATSRDPDAYEQYF	TGTGCCACCTCTCGGGACCCAGACGCCTACGAGCAGTACTTC
TRBV4-1	TRBJ2-7	TRBD2	NA	CASSQDPGRMYEQYF	TGCGCCAGCAGCCAAGATCCCGGGAGGATGTACGAGCAGTACTTC
TRBV5-1	TRBJ1-6	NA	once	CASTLGWEESPLHF	TGCGCCAGCACCTTGGGTTGGGAAGAATCACCCCTCCACTTT
TRBV9	TRBJ2-7	NA	NA	CASSPEDRSKKSF	TGTGCCAGCAGCCCCGAGGACAGATCAAAGAAGTCCTTC
TRBV4-2	TRBJ2-1	TRBD2	NA	CASSQDWRLAATSSYNEQFF	TGTGCCAGCAGCCAAGATTGGCGACTAGCGGCGACGAGCTCCTACAATGAGCAGTTCTTC
TRBV5-1	TRBJ1-1	TRBD1	NA	CASSIGQGTEAFF	TGCGCCAGCAGCATAGGACAGGGTACTGAAGCTTTCTTT
TRBV27	TRBJ2-3	TRBD2	NA	CASSLLAGVATQYF	TGTGCCAGCAGTCTACTAGCGGGAGTGGCTACGCAGTATTTT
TRBV5-4	TRBJ1-4	NA	NA	CASSFGEKLFF	TGTGCCAGCAGCTTTGGTGAAAAACTGTTTTTT
TRBV7-2	TRBJ1-6	NA	NA	CASSLIPTDSPLHF	TGTGCCAGCAGCTTGATTCCGACGGATTCACCCCTCCACTTT
TRBV28	TRBJ1-5	TRBD1	NA	CASDGETGVNQPQHF	TGTGCCAGCGATGGGGAAACAGGGGTCAATCAGCCCCAGCATTTT
TRBV28	TRBJ2-7	NA	NA	CASSSPHPGLKYEQYF	TGTGCCAGCAGTTCCCCCCACCCGGGACTGAAATACGAGCAGTACTTC
TRBV5-1	TRBJ2-7	NA	NA	CASSLEDYEQYF	TGCGCCAGCAGCTTGGAGGACTACGAGCAGTACTTC
TRBV9	TRBJ1-1	NA	few	CASSGIEGTEAFF	TGTGCCAGCAGCGGCATTGAGGGCACTGAAGCTTTCTTT
TRBV2	TRBJ1-2	NA	NA	CASRTDSASGGYTF	TGTGCCAGCAGAACTGACAGCGCCTCGGGTGGCTACACCTTC
TRBV6-5	TRBJ1-2	TRBD1	NA	CAGRTGLMDGYTF	TGTGCCGGACGGACAGGACTCATGGATGGCTACACCTTC
TRBV6-1	TRBJ2-5	TRBD2	NA	CASSELAVETQYF	TGTGCCAGCAGTGAACTAGCGGTGGAGACCCAGTACTTC
TRBV5-1	TRBJ1-3	NA	NA	CASSLVGASSGNTIYF	TGCGCCAGCAGCTTGGTAGGGGCGAGCTCTGGAAACACCATATATTTT
TRBV27	TRBJ1-4	NA	NA	CASSPRDVREKLFF	TGTGCCAGCAGTCCCCGGGACGTCCGAGAAAAACTGTTTTTT
TRBV7-9	TRBJ1-1	TRBD1	few	CASSAGTTGGTDTEAFF	TGTGCCAGCAGCGCGGGAACGACAGGGGGCACCGACACTGAAGCTTTCTTT
TRBV30	TRBJ2-3	TRBD2	NA	CAWSLSGGKYPDTQYF	TGTGCCTGGAGCCTCAGCGGGGGGAAGTATCCAGATACGCAGTATTTT
TRBV2	TRBJ1-1	NA	few	CATRKEVQGTEAFF	TGTGCCACCCGTAAGGAAGTTCAGGGCACTGAAGCTTTCTTT
TRBV5-1	TRBJ2-5	TRBD1	NA	CASTTGVSETQYF	TGCGCCAGCACTACAGGGGTGAGCGAGACCCAGTACTTC
TRBV7-9	TRBJ1-2	NA	NA	CASSLPLGRLRDGYTF	TGTGCCAGCAGCTTACCTCTAGGCCGGCTCCGGGACGGCTACACCTTC
TRBV6-2/TRBV6-3	TRBJ1-2	NA	NA	CASSYLWLGYTF	TGTGCCAGCAGTTATCTGTGGCTAGGCTACACCTTC
TRBV19	TRBJ2-1	TRBD2	NA	CASSITSGGVGSYNEQFF	TGTGCCAGTAGTATAACTAGCGGGGGGGTCGGCTCCTACAATGAGCAGTTCTTC
TRBV27	TRBJ1-4	NA	once	CASSSDGPNEKLFF	TGTGCCAGCAGTTCCGACGGTCCTAATGAAAAACTGTTTTTT
TRBV6-5	TRBJ2-7	TRBD2	NA	CASSYSSGHGTNEQYF	TGTGCCAGCAGTTACTCTAGCGGGCATGGTACCAACGAGCAGTACTTC
TRBV27	TRBJ1-6	NA	NA	CASGSVGGYSPLHF	TGTGCCAGCGGGTCGGTGGGTGGGTATTCACCCCTCCACTTT
TRBV9	TRBJ2-2	NA	NA	CASSVLSGELFF	TGTGCCAGCAGCGTATTATCCGGGGAGCTGTTTTTT
TRBV11-2	TRBJ2-3	NA	once	CASSLGGMRGSDTQYF	TGTGCCAGCAGCTTAGGGGGTATGAGGGGTTCAGATACGCAGTATTTT
TRBV5-1	TRBJ2-5	NA	NA	CASSLGGGMSKETQYF	TGCGCCAGCAGCCTCGGAGGAGGTATGAGTAAAGAGACCCAGTACTTC
TRBV4-3	TRBJ1-2	TRBD1	NA	CASSHATGEDYGYTF	TGCGCCAGCAGCCATGCGACAGGGGAGGACTATGGCTACACCTTC
TRBV18	TRBJ2-2	NA	NA	CASSPITALPNTGELFF	TGTGCCAGCTCACCGATAACGGCTCTTCCGAACACCGGGGAGCTGTTTTTT
TRBV7-2	TRBJ1-2	NA	NA	CASSLTGAGTNYGYTF	TGTGCCAGCAGCTTAACGGGGGCAGGGACTAACTATGGCTACACCTTC
TRBV15	TRBJ2-1	NA	NA	CATSSSSLGSLRTYNEQFF	TGTGCCACCAGCTCCAGCTCGCTAGGGTCCTTACGAACCTACAATGAGCAGTTCTTC
TRBV27	TRBJ2-1	NA	NA	CASSLRGTSREQFF	TGTGCCAGCAGTTTAAGAGGGACCTCAAGAGAGCAGTTCTTC
TRBV27	TRBJ2-7	TRBD1	NA	CASSRQGWYEQYF	TGTGCCAGCAGCCGACAGGGTTGGTACGAGCAGTACTTC
TRBV10-2	TRBJ2-2	TRBD2	NA	CASSESIAGSTTGELFF	TGCGCCAGCAGTGAGTCGATAGCGGGGTCGACCACCGGGGAGCTGTTTTTT